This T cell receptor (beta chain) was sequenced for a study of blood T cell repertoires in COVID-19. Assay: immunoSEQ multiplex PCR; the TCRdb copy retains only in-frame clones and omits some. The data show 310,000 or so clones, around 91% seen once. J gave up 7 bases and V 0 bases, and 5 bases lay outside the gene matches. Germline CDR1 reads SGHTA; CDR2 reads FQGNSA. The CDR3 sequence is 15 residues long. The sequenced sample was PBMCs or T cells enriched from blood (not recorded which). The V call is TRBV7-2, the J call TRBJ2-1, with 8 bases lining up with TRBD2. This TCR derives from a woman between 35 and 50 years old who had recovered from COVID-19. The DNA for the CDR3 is TGTGCCAGCAGCTTAGCGGGCCGCGGGGGGAATGAGCAGTTCTTC. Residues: CASSLAGRGGNEQFF.